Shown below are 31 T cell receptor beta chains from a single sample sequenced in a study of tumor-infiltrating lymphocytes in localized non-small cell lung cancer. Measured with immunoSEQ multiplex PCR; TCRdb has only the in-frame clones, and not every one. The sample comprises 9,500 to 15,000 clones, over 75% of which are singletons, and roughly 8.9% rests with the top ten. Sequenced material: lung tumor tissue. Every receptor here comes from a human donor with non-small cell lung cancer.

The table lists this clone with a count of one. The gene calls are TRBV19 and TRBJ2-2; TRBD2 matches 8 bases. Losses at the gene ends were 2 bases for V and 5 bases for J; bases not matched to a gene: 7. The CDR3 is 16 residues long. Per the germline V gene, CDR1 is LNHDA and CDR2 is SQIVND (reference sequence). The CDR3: CASSIRAGDDTGELFF. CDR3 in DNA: TGTGCCAGTAGTATAAGAGCGGGAGACGATACCGGGGAGCTGTTTTTT.

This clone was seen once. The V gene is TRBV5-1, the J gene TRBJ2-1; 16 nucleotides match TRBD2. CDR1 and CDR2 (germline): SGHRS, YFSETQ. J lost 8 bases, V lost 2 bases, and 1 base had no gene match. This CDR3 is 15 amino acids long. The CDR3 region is CASSFGTSGRDEQFF. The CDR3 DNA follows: TGCGCCAGCAGCTTCGGGACTAGCGGGAGGGATGAGCAGTTCTTC.

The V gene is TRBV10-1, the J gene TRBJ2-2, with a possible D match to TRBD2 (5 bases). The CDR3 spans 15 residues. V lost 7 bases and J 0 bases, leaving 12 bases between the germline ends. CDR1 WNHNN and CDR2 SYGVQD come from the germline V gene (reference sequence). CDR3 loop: CASTEGSPNTGELFF. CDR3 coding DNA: TGCGCCAGCACCGAAGGGAGTCCGAACACCGGGGAGCTGTTTTTT.

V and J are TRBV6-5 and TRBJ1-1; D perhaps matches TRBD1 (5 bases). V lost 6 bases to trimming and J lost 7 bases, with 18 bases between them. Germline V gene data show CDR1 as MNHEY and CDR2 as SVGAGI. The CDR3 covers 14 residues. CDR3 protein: CASRLQGTPGEAFF. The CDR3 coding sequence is TGTGCCAGCAGGCTGCAAGGGACGCCGGGTGAAGCTTTCTTT.

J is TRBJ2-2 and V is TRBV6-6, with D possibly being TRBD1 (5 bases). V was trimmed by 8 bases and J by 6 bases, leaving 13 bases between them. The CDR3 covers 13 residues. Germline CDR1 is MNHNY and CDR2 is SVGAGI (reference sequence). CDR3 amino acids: CASPIPGSGELFF. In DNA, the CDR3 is TGTGCCAGCCCAATACCAGGGTCCGGGGAGCTGTTTTTT.

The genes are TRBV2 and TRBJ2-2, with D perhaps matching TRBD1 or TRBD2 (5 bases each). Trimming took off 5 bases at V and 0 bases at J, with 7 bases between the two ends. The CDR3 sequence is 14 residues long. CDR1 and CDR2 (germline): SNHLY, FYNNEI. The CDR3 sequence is CASSPGPNTGELFF. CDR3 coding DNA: TGTGCCAGCAGTCCGGGGCCGAACACCGGGGAGCTGTTTTTT.

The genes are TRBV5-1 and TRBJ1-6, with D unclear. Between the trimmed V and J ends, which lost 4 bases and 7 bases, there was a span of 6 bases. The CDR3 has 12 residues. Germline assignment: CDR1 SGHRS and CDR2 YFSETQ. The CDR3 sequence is CASSLQNSPLHF. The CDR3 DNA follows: TGCGCCAGCAGCCTCCAAAATTCACCCCTCCACTTT.

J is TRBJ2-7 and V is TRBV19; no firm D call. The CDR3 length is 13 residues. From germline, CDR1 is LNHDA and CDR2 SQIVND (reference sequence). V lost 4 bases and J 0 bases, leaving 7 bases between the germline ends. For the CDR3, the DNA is TGTGCCAGTAGTAGAAGGTCCTCCTACGAGCAGTACTTC. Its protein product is CASSRRSSYEQYF.

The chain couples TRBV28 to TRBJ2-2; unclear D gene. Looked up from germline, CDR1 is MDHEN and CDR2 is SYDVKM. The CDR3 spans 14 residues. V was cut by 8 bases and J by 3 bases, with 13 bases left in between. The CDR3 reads CASGRRKDTGELFF. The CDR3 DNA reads TGTGCCAGCGGTCGACGGAAAGACACCGGGGAGCTGTTTTTT.

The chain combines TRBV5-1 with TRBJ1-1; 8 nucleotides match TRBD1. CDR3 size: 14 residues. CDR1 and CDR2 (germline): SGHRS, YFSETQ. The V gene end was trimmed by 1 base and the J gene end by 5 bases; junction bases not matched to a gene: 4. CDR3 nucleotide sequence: TGCGCCAGCAGCTTGACAACAGGGGGTACTGAAGCTTTCTTT. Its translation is CASSLTTGGTEAFF.

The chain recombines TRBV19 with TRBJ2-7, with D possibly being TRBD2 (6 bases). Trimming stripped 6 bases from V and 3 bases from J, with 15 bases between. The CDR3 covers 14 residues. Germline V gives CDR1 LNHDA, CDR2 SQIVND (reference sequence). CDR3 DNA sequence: TGTGCCAGTAGGAATAGCGGAGAGGGCTACGAGCAGTACTTC. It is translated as CASRNSGEGYEQYF.

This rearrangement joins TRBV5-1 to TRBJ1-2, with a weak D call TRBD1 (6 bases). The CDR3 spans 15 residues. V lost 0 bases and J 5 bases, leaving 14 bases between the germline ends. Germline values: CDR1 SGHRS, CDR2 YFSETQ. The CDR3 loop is CASSLEQGGEYGYTF. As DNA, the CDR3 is TGCGCCAGCAGCTTGGAACAGGGTGGGGAATATGGCTACACCTTC.

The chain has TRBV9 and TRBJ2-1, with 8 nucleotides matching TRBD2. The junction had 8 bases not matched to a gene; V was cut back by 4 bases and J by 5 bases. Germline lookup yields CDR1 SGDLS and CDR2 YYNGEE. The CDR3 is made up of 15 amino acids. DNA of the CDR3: TGTGCCAGCAGCCCCCGGACTAGCAGTCACAATGAGCAGTTCTTC. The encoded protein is CASSPRTSSHNEQFF. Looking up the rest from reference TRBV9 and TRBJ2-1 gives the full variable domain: DSGVTQTPKHLITATGQRVTLRCSPRSGDLSVYWYQQSLDQGLQFLIQYYNGEERAKGNILERFSAQQFPDLHSELNLSSLELGDSALYFCASSPRTSSHNEQFFGPGTRLTVL.

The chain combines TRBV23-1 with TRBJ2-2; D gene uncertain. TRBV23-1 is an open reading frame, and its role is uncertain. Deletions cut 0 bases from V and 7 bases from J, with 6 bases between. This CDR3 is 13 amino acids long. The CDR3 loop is CASSQSQDGELFF. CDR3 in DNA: TGCGCCAGCAGTCAATCCCAGGACGGGGAGCTGTTTTTT.

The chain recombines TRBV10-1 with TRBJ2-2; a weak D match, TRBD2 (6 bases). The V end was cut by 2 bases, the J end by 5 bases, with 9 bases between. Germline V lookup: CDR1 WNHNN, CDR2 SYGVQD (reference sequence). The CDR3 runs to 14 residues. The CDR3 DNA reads TGCGCCAGCAGTGAGGGGAGGCGAACCGGGGAGCTGTTTTTT. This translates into CASSEGRRTGELFF.

The CDR3 loop reads CASSPQSGSTGELFF. DNA for the CDR3: TGTGCCAGCTCACCGCAGAGCGGGAGCACCGGGGAGCTGTTTTTT. This chain connects TRBV18 to TRBJ2-2, with 8 bases aligning to TRBD2. The V and J ends lost 3 bases and 4 bases, in that order; junction bases with no gene match: 4. This CDR3 has 15 residues. Germline CDR1 is KGHSH and CDR2 is LQKENI. The variable domain in full, completed from reference TRBV18 and TRBJ2-2, reads NAGVMQNPRHLVRRRGQEARLRCSPMKGHSHVYWYRQLPEEGLKFMVYLQKENIIDESGMPKERFSAEFPKEGPSILRIQQVVRGDSAAYFCASSPQSGSTGELFFGEGSRLTVL.

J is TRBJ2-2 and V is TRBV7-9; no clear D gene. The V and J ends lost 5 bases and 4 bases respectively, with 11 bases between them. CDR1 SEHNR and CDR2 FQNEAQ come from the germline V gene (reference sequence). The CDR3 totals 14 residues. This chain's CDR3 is CASSRPSGTGELFF. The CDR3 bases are TGTGCCAGCAGCCGCCCTTCGGGCACCGGGGAGCTGTTTTTT. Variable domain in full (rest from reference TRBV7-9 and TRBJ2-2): DTGVSQNPRHKITKRGQNVTFRCDPISEHNRLYWYRQTLGQGPEFLTYFQNEAQLEKSRLLSDRFSAERPKGSFSTLEIQRTEQGDSAMYLCASSRPSGTGELFFGEGSRLTVL.

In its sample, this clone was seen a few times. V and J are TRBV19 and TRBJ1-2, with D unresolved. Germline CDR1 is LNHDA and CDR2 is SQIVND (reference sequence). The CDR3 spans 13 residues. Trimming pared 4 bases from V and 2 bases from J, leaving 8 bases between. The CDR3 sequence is CASSNAVNYGYTF. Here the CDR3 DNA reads TGTGCCAGTAGTAACGCAGTCAACTATGGCTACACCTTC. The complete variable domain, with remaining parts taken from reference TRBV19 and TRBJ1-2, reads DGGITQSPKYLFRKEGQNVTLSCEQNLNHDAMYWYRQDPGQGLRLIYYSQIVNDFQKGDIAEGYSVSREKKESFPLTVTSAQKNPTAFYLCASSNAVNYGYTFGSGTRLTVV.

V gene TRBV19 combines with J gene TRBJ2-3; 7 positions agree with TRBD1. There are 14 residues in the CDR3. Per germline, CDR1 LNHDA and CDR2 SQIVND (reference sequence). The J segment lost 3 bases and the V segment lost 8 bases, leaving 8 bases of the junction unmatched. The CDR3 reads CASFSGGLTDTQYF. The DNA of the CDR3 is TGTGCCAGTTTCTCAGGGGGATTAACAGATACGCAGTATTTT.

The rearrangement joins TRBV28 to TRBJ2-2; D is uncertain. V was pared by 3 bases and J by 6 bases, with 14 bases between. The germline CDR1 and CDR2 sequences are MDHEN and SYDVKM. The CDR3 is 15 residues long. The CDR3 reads CASSFGRNRAGELFF. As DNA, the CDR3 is TGTGCCAGCAGTTTCGGGCGGAATCGGGCCGGGGAGCTGTTTTTT.

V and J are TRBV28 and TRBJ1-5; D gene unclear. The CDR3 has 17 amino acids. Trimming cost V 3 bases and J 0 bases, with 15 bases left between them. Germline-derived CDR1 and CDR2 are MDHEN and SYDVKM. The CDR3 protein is CASSFVEGGYSNQPQHF. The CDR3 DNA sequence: TGTGCCAGCAGTTTTGTGGAAGGCGGCTATAGCAATCAGCCCCAGCATTTT.

The CDR3, as DNA: TGTGCCAGCAGTAAACAGGGTCGGGACTATGGCTACACCTTC. Protein sequence: CASSKQGRDYGYTF. The chain combines TRBV2 with TRBJ1-2; D is possibly TRBD1 (6 bases). The CDR3 spans 14 residues. V was clipped by 5 bases and J by 3 bases, with 13 bases between them. Germline CDR1 SNHLY, CDR2 FYNNEI.

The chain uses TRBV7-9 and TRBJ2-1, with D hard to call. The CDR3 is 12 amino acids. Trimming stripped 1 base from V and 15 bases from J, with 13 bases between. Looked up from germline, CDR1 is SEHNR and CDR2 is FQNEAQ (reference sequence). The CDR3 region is CASSLVDSPGFF. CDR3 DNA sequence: TGTGCCAGCAGCTTAGTAGACTCCCCGGGGTTCTTC.

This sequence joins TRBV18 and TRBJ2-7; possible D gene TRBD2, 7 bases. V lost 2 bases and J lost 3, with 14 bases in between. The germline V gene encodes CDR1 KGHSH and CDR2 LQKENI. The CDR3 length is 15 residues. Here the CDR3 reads CASSPSGGQIYEQYF. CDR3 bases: TGTGCCAGCTCACCATCGGGGGGCCAGATCTACGAGCAGTACTTC. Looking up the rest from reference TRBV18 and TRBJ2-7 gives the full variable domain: NAGVMQNPRHLVRRRGQEARLRCSPMKGHSHVYWYRQLPEEGLKFMVYLQKENIIDESGMPKERFSAEFPKEGPSILRIQQVVRGDSAAYFCASSPSGGQIYEQYFGPGTRLTVT.

The CDR3: CASRGGTQYF. DNA of the CDR3: TGTGCCAGCAGGGGAGGTACGCAGTATTTT. The J gene is TRBJ2-3, the V gene TRBV11-2; D possibly corresponds to TRBD2 (6 bases). Trimming took off 6 bases at V and 8 bases at J, with 6 bases between the two ends. There are 10 residues in the CDR3. From germline, CDR1 is SGHAT and CDR2 FQNNGV.

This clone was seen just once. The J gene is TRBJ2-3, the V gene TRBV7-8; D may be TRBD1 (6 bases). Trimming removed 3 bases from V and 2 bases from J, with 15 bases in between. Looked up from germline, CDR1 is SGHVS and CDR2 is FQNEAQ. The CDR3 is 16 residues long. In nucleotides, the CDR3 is TGTGCCAGCAGCTTTACGGGACAACGTATCACAGATACGCAGTATTTT. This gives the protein CASSFTGQRITDTQYF.

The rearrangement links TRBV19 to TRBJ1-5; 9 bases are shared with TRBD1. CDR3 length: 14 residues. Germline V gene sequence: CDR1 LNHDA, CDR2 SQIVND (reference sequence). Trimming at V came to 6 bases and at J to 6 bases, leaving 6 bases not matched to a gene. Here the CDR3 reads CASRPDRGSQPQHF. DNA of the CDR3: TGTGCCAGTAGACCGGACAGGGGTTCTCAGCCCCAGCATTTT.

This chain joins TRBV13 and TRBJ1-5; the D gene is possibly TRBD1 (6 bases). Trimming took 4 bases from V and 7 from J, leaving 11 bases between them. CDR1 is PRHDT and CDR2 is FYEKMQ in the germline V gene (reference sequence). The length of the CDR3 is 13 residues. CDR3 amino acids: CASSWHREQPQHF. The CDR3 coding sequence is TGTGCCAGCAGCTGGCACAGGGAACAGCCCCAGCATTTT.

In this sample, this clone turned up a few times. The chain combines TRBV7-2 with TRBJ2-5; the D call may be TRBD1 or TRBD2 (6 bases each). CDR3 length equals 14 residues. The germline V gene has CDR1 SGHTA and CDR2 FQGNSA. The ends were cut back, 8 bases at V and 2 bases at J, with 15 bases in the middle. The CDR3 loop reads CASSTGGLQETQYF. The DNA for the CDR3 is TGTGCCAGCTCCACCGGGGGCCTACAAGAGACCCAGTACTTC.

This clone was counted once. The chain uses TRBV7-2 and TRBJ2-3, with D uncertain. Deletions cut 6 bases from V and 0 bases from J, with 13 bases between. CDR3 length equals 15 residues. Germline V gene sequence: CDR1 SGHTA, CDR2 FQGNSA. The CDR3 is CASRPATYSTDTQYF. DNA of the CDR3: TGTGCCAGCAGACCTGCAACCTATAGCACAGATACGCAGTATTTT.

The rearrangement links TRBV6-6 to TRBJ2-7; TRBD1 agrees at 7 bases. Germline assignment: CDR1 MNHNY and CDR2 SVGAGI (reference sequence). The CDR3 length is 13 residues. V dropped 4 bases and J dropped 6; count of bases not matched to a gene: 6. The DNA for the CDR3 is TGTGCCAGCAGTTTAGGGACAGCCGGCGAGCAGTACTTC. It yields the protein CASSLGTAGEQYF.